Each of the 3 T cell receptor beta chains below was sequenced from the same sample in a study of somatic mutations in cytotoxic T cells in rheumatoid arthritis. Using immunoSEQ multiplex PCR, the repertoire was profiled, and TCRdb retains in-frame clones only, with some absent. Here the sample spans roughly 6,800 clones, 70% to 85% being singletons. The input for sequencing was CD8+ T cells sorted from blood, taken at a follow-up visit. The origin of the receptors is a woman in her seventies with rheumatoid arthritis.

CDR3 region: CASRGGDPNTEAFF. The CDR3 DNA sequence: TGTGCCAGCAGGGGGGGGGACCCGAACACTGAAGCTTTCTTT. This chain links TRBV6-4 with TRBJ1-1; the D gene is possibly TRBD1 (5 bases). The ends were cut back, 6 bases at V and 1 base at J, with 12 bases in the middle. The CDR3 covers 14 residues. Germline assignment: CDR1 MRHNA and CDR2 SNTAGT.

The chain links TRBV15 to TRBJ1-4; 9 nucleotides align to TRBD1. Germline V gives CDR1 LNHNV, CDR2 YYDKDF (reference sequence). CDR3 length: 16 amino acids. The ends lost 1 base at V and 3 bases at J; junction bases unmatched: 3. The CDR3 sequence: CATSRGGTGPNEKLFF. Written as DNA, the CDR3 is TGTGCCACCAGCAGAGGCGGGACAGGGCCTAATGAAAAACTGTTTTTT.

This CDR3 is CASSQETRGGPGELFF. The DNA of the CDR3 is TGCGCCAGCAGCCAAGAGACCCGGGGGGGCCCCGGGGAGCTGTTTTTT. This chain links TRBV4-1 with TRBJ2-2; 8 bases line up with TRBD2. V was clipped by 0 bases and J by 6 bases; unmatched bases: 6. Per germline, CDR1 MGHRA and CDR2 YSYEKL. The CDR3 runs to 16 residues.